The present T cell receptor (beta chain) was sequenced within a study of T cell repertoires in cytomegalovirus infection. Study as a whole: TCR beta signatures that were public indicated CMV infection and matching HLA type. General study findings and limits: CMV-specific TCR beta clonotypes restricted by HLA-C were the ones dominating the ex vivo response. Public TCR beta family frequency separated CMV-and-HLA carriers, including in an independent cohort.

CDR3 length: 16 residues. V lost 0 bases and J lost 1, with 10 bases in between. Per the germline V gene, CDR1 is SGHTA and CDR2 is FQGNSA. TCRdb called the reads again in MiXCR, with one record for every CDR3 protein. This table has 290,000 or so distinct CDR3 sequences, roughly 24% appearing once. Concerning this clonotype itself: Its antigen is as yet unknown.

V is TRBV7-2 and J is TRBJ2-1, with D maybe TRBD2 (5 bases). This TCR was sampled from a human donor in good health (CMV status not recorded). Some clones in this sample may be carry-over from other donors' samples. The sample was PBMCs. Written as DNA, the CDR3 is TGTGCCAGCAGCTTAGCCGCTAGCAAGTCCTACAATGAGCAGTTCTTC. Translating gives CASSLAASKSYNEQFF.